The clone carrying this T cell receptor beta chain was detected a few times. TCRdb fed the PCR reads into MiXCR, producing one record per CDR3 protein. The data hold approximately 9,000 distinct CDR3 sequences, with about a quarter observed a single time. J was trimmed by 1 base and V by 3 bases; bases with no gene match: 5. The CDR3 covers 16 residues. Germline V lookup: CDR1 WNHNN, CDR2 SYGVQD (reference sequence). The entry originates in a study of immune characterization of retroperitoneal liposarcoma. V gene TRBV10-1 combines with J gene TRBJ2-3; TRBD2 agrees at 9 bases. The sample comprised tumor tissue. The sequence was collected from a male donor with retroperitoneal liposarcoma. CDR3 loop: CASSELTSGRTDTQYF. The CDR3 DNA follows: TGCGCCAGCAGTGAATTAACTAGCGGGCGCACAGATACGCAGTATTTT.